This T cell receptor beta chain was sequenced in a study of T cells after yellow fever vaccination. Overall study findings and caveats: The booster saw the reappearance of most primary-vaccination clones (roughly 97% CD4, 80% to 90% CD8).

This clonotype has ten or more counts. Antigen unknown. V gave up 2 bases and J gave up 1 base, with 9 bases separating them. The CDR3 is 14 residues long. From germline, CDR1 is SEHNR and CDR2 FQNEAQ (reference sequence). MiXCR, run by TCRdb on the 5' RACE reads, gives a single entry per CDR3 protein. The table has 200,000 to 300,000 distinct CDR3 sequences, roughly 6.3% seen once. The genes are TRBV7-9 and TRBJ2-7, with D possibly being TRBD1 (6 bases). This receptor was obtained from a man aged 30 to 39 who received the YFV17D yellow fever vaccine. Material: CD4+ T cells sorted from PBMCs, obtained on the day of the yellow fever booster vaccination. The CDR3 reads CASSLRQESYEQYF. For the CDR3, the DNA is TGTGCCAGCAGCTTACGACAGGAGTCCTACGAGCAGTACTTC.